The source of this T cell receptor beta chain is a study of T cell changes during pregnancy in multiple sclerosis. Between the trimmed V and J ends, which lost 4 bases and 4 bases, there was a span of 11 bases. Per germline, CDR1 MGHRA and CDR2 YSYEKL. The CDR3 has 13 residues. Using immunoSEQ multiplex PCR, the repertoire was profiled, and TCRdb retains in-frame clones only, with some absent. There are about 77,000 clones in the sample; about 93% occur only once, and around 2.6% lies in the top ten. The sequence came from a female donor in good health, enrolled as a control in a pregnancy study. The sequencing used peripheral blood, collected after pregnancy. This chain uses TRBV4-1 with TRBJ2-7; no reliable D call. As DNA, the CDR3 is TGCGCCAGCAGCCGAGCTTCGAATTACGAGCAGTACTTC. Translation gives CASSRASNYEQYF.